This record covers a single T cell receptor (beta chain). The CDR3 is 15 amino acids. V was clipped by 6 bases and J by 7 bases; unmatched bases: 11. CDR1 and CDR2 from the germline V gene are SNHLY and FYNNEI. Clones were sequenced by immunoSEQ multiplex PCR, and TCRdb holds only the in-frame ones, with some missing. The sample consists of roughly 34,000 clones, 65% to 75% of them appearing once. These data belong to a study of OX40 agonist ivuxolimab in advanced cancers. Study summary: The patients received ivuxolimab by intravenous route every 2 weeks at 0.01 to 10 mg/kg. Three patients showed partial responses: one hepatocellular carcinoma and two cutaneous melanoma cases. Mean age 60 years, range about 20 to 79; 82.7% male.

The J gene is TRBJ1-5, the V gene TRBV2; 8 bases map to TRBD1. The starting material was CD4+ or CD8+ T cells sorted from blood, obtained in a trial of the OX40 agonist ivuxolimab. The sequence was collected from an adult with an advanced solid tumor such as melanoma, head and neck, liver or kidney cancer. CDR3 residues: CASRAQGVPGQPQHF. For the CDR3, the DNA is TGTGCCAGCAGGGCACAGGGGGTGCCCGGGCAGCCCCAGCATTTT.